The present T cell receptor (beta chain) was sequenced within a study of CD8 T cells in ankylosing spondylitis. Study-wide points: Seemingly characteristic of ankylosing spondylitis blood was a TCR beta motif consisting of about 8 highly homologous variants.

As for this clonotype: Its specificity is not known.

Germline-derived CDR1 and CDR2 are SGHRS and YFSETQ. This CDR3 region has 16 residues. The ends lost 4 bases at V and 6 bases at J; junction bases unmatched: 7. The TCR beta libraries were generated through quantitative 5'-RACE incorporating molecular barcodes. TCRdb independently ran MiXCR on the 5' RACE reads; one entry per CDR3 protein. The sample lists roughly 36,000 distinct CDR3 sequences; 12% to 15% were seen once. The rearrangement joins TRBV5-1 to TRBJ2-2, with 12 bases that match TRBD1. The material sequenced was blood. The sequence derives from a male donor with ankylosing spondylitis or in good health (not recorded which). The CDR3 coding sequence is TGCGCCAGCAGCCATCCCGGGACAGGGGGCCCCGGGGAGCTGTTTTTT. Protein sequence: CASSHPGTGGPGELFF.